The clone carrying this TCR beta chain was recorded at least ten times. Its specificity is unknown. The data derive from a study of molecular identifiers for immune sequencing clone quantification. Study-level results: For effector cells, clones above 20 RNA copies held over 98% of molecules; for naive cells, under 1%. Sizes of clones that are highly expanded could be underestimated (if identical TCR molecules share a barcode).

TCRdb reprocessed the PCR reads with MiXCR, giving one entry per CDR3 protein. The sample consists of around 54,000 distinct CDR3 sequences, about 23% of them appearing once. The receptor comes from a human donor in good health. Some libraries in this study had Jurkat cell RNA spiked in. Sequenced sample: naive CD8+ T cells from blood, with Jurkat cell RNA spiked in. Subset given: FACS-sorted CD8+CD4-CCR7+CD45RA+ naive T cells.

CDR3 nucleotides: TGTGCCAGCAGCAACACCCTAGCGGCCGAGCAGTTCTTC. Encoded protein: CASSNTLAAEQFF. The chain uses TRBV7-9 and TRBJ2-1; 7 bases line up with TRBD2. CDR1 and CDR2 (germline): SEHNR, FQNEAQ (reference sequence). The ends lost 5 bases at V and 10 bases at J; junction bases unmatched: 8. The length of the CDR3 is 13 residues.